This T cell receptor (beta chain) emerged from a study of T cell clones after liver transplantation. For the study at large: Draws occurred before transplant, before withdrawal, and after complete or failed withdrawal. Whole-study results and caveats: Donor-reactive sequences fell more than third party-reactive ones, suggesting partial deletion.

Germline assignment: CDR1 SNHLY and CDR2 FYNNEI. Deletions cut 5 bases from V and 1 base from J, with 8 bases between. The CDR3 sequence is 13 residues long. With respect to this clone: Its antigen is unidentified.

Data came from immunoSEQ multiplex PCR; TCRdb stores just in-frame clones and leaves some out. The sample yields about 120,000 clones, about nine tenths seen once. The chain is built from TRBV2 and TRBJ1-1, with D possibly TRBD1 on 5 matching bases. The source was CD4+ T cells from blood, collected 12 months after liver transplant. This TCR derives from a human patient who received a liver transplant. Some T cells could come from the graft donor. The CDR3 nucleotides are TGTGCCAGCAGTTTAGGGGCGAACACTGAAGCTTTCTTT. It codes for CASSLGANTEAFF. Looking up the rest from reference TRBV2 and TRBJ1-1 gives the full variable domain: EPEVTQTPSHQVTQMGQEVILRCVPISNHLYFYWYRQILGQKVEFLVSFYNNEISEKSEIFDDQFSVERPDGSNFTLKIRSTKLEDSAMYFCASSLGANTEAFFGQGTRLTVV.